The 9 T cell receptor beta chains below all came from one sample that was sequenced in a study of T-cell reconstitution after alpha-beta-depleted transplantation in children. TCRbeta library preparation incorporated unique molecular identifiers. TCRdb re-analysed the PCR reads in MiXCR, keeping a single row per CDR3 protein. The sample carries just over 350,000 distinct CDR3 sequences, about an eighth recorded once. This specimen was PBMCs, taken from the stem cell graft. Receptors originate from a human donor who donated a stem cell graft to a child with Fanconi anemia.

As concerns this clonotype: This may arise from a read error, as a much more abundant clone is one base away. CDR3 in amino acids: CATLLALDMAGSEAFF. CDR3 coding DNA: TGCGCCACCCTACTAGCCCTGGACATGGCAGGAAGTGAAGCTTTCTTT. This chain links TRBV5-1 with TRBJ1-1; D might be TRBD1 (5 bases). With 9 bases removed from V and 7 bases from J, the gap between germline ends came to 28 bases. The CDR3 has 16 amino acids. Germline V gives CDR1 SGHRS, CDR2 YFSETQ.

In this sample, this clonotype turned up a few times. The V gene is TRBV11-3, the J gene TRBJ2-1; TRBD2 might be the D (6 bases). Trimming shortened V by 1 base and J by 0 bases, and 13 bases separated the two germline ends. Germline V CDR1 and CDR2: SGHNT, YENEEA. CDR3 length: 17 residues. Here the CDR3 DNA reads TGTGCCAGCAGCTTAGGTGACGCGGGGAGCTCCTACAATGAGCAGTTCTTC. It translates to CASSLGDAGSSYNEQFF.

This clonotype was seen many times. The rearrangement uses TRBV30 and TRBJ1-5, with D hard to call. The CDR3 extends over 12 amino acids. Germline loops: CDR1 GTSNPN, CDR2 SVGIG (reference sequence). With 5 bases removed from V and 5 bases from J, the gap between germline ends came to 10 bases. The CDR3 bases are TGTGCCTGGGGCGGCGGCGATCAGCCCCAGCATTTT. Translating gives CAWGGGDQPQHF.

The chain uses TRBV5-1 and TRBJ2-1; 8 bases are shared with TRBD1. This CDR3 comprises 14 residues. J was trimmed by 7 bases and V by 4 bases; bases with no gene match: 7. Germline CDR1 is SGHRS and CDR2 is YFSETQ. The DNA for the CDR3 is TGCGCCAGCAGCCCACTGACAGGGGAAAATGAGCAGTTCTTC. Translated, it gives CASSPLTGENEQFF.

This clonotype appeared many times. The rearrangement joins TRBV28 to TRBJ2-7; perhaps TRBD1 as D (6 bases). The CDR3 extends over 14 amino acids. Trimming shortened V by 5 bases and J by 1 base, and 12 bases separated the two germline ends. Germline values: CDR1 MDHEN, CDR2 SYDVKM. CDR3 sequence (DNA): TGTGCCAGCAGTGTCAACAGGGATTCCTACGAGCAGTACGTC. Residues: CASSVNRDSYEQYV.

V is TRBV7-6 and J is TRBJ2-1; possible D gene TRBD2, 6 bases. Germline CDR1 reads SGHVS; CDR2 reads FNYEAQ. Deletions cut 10 bases from V and 1 base from J, with 14 bases between. The CDR3 has 14 amino acids. This CDR3 reads CATGSGQSYNEQFF. CDR3 sequence (DNA): TGTGCCACCGGGAGCGGGCAGTCCTACAATGAGCAGTTCTTC.

The V call is TRBV24-1, the J call TRBJ2-5; 10 nucleotides align to TRBD1. CDR3 length: 15 amino acids. Per the germline V gene, CDR1 is KGHDR and CDR2 is SFDVKD. V shed 3 bases, J shed 4 bases, and the junction held 4 bases outside the gene matches. The CDR3 DNA follows: TGTGCCACCAGTGATCCGGGACAGGGGAGAGAGACCCAGTACTTC. Translation gives CATSDPGQGRETQYF.

Many counts were recorded for this clonotype. A clone one base away is much larger, so this may be a read error. The rearrangement links TRBV12-5 to TRBJ2-1; possible D gene TRBD2, 6 bases. Deletions cut 1 base from V and 1 base from J, with 8 bases between. CDR1 is LGHNT and CDR2 is FRNRAP in the germline V gene. The CDR3 runs to 15 residues. The CDR3, as DNA: TGTGCTAGTGGTTTGGATCGGGGGTCCTACAATGAGCAGTTCTTC. Translation gives CASGLDRGSYNEQFF.

This chain joins TRBV10-3 and TRBJ1-1, with D unresolved. This CDR3 spans 13 amino acids. The V end lost 6 bases, the J end lost 1 base, and 9 bases lay between the germline ends. CDR1 and CDR2 from the germline V gene are ENHRY and SYGVKD. The CDR3 DNA reads as TGTGCCATCAGATCCCGAGAGAACACTGAAGCTTTCTTT. Translation: CAIRSRENTEAFF.